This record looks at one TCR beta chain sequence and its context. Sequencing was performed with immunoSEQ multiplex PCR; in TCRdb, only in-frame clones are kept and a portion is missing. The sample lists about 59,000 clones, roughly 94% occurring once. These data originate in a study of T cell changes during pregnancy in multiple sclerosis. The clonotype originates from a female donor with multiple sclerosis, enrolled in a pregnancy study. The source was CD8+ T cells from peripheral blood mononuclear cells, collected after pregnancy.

The CDR3 loop reads CASSVRDRGSYEQYF. The CDR3 coding sequence is TGTGCCAGCAGTGTTCGGGACAGGGGTTCCTACGAGCAGTACTTC. The gene calls are TRBV6-1 and TRBJ2-7, with TRBD1 matching 10 bases. This CDR3 spans 15 amino acids. Trimming removed 4 bases from V and 1 base from J; junction bases left unmatched: 4. The V gene's germline CDR1 is MNHNS and CDR2 SASEGT.